This record concerns one T cell receptor beta chain sequence. The junction had 5 bases not matched to a gene; V was cut back by 7 bases and J by 0 bases. This CDR3 contains 15 residues. Looked up from germline, CDR1 is MNHEY and CDR2 is SVGEGT. These data originate in a study of T cells in Graves' hyperthyroidism and ophthalmopathy. The study excluded patients with uncontrolled infection, other autoimmune disease, pregnancy or lactation. The diagnoses drew upon clinical symptoms, serum thyroxine and TRAb, thyroid ultrasound and orbital computed tomography. The source material, RNA transcripts, was used to amplify TCR beta CDR3 regions. An initial round of RT-PCR targeting the TCR CDR3 relied on the HTBI primer set. TCRdb passed the multiplex PCR reads through MiXCR, listing each CDR3 protein once. The data hold fewer than 900,000 distinct CDR3 sequences, with over 15% observed a single time.

This TCR came from a man younger than 35 with Graves' hyperthyroidism. The rearrangement uses TRBV6-2 or TRBV6-3 and TRBJ2-2, with TRBD2 matching over 7 bases. The source material was blood. The CDR3, as DNA: TGTGCCAGCAATGCTGGACTAGCGAACACCGGGGAGCTGTTTTTT. Translating it yields CASNAGLANTGELFF.